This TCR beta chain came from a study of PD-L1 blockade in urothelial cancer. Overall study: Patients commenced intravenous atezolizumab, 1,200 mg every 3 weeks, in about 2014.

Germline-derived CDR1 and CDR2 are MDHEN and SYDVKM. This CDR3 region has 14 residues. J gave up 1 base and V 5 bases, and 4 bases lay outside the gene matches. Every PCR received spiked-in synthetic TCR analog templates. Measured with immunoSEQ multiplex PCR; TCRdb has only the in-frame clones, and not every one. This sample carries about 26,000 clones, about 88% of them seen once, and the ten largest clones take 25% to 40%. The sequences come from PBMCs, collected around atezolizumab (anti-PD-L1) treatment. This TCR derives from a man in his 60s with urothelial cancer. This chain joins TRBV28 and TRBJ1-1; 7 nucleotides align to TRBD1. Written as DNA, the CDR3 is TGTGCCAGCAGTCATCACAGGGGGAACACTGAAGCTTTCTTT. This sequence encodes CASSHHRGNTEAFF.